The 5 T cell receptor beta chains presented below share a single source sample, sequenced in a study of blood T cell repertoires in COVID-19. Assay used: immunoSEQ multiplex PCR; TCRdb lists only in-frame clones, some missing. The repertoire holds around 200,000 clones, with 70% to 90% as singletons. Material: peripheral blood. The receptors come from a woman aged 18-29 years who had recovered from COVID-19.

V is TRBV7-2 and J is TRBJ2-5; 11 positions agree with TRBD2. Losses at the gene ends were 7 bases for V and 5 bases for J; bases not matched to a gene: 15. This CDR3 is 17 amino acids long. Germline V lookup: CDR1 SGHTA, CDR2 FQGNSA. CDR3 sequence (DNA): TGTGCCAGCAACCCCGATGGGCTAGCGGGAGGCTGGGAGACCCAGTACTTC. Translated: CASNPDGLAGGWETQYF.

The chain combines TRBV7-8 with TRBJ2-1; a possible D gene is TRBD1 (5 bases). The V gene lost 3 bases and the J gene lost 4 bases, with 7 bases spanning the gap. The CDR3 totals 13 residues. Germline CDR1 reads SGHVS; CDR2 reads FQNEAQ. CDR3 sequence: CASSFTGYNEQFF. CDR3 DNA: TGTGCCAGCAGCTTTACAGGTTACAATGAGCAGTTCTTC.

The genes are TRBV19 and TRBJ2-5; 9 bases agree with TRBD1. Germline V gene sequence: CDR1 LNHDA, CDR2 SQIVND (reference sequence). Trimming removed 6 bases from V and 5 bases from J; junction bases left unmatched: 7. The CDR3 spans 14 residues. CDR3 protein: CASSGQGRFETQYF. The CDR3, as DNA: TGTGCCAGTAGCGGACAGGGGAGATTTGAGACCCAGTACTTC.

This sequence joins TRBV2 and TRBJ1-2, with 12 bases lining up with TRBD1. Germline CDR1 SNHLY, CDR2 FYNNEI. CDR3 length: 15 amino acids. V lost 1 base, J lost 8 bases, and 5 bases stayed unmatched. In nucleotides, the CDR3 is TGTGCCAGCAGTGAAGTGGGACAGGGGGCAGGAGGCTACACCTTC. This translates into CASSEVGQGAGGYTF.

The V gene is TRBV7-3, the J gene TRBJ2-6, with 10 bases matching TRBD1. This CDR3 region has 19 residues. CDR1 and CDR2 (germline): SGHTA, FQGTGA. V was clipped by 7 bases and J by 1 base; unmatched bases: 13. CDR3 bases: TGTGCCAGCAACCACCCAATGACAGGGGGCGCGTCTGGGGCCAACGTCCTGACTTTC. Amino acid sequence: CASNHPMTGGASGANVLTF.